The 32 T cell receptor beta chains below were found in one sample sequenced in a study of T cell responses to AZD1222 COVID-19 vaccine. Assay used: immunoSEQ multiplex PCR; TCRdb lists only in-frame clones, some missing. The sample has approximately 150,000 clones, just under 95% seen once; the top ten hold around 1.5%. This specimen was peripheral blood, taken on day 0 of AZD1222 vaccination. The receptor set was obtained from an adult in good health.

This chain joins TRBV7-2 and TRBJ1-2, with a tentative D call TRBD1 (6 bases). CDR1 is SGHTA and CDR2 is FQGNSA in the germline V gene. This CDR3 comprises 13 residues. V lost 6 bases and J lost 4, with 12 bases in between. The CDR3 DNA reads as TGTGCCAGCAGACGAACAGGGATCTATGGCTACACCTTC. It encodes CASRRTGIYGYTF.

The V and J genes are TRBV15 and TRBJ2-2; the D gene is possibly TRBD1 (6 bases). The CDR3 covers 16 residues. The V end lost 1 base, the J end lost 0 bases, and 9 bases lay between the germline ends. The germline gives CDR1 LNHNV, CDR2 YYDKDF (reference sequence). For the CDR3, the DNA is TGTGCCACCAGCAGAGTGGCAGGGGCGAACACCGGGGAGCTGTTTTTT. The encoded protein is CATSRVAGANTGELFF.

The chain has TRBV3-1 (or the pseudogene TRBV3-2) and TRBJ2-7, with D tentatively TRBD2 (6 bases). Germline values: CDR1 LGHDT, CDR2 YNNKEL (reference sequence). The CDR3 is 14 amino acids. Trimming pared 4 bases from V and 3 bases from J, leaving 13 bases between. The CDR3 region has the DNA TGTGCCAGCAGCCCGACTAGTGGGGGCTACGAGCAGTACTTC. Protein: CASSPTSGGYEQYF.

The V and J genes are TRBV29-1 and TRBJ1-1; D gene uncertain. The CDR3 runs 14 residues. CDR1 and CDR2 (germline): SQVTM, ANQGSEA. The V end was cut by 4 bases, the J end by 1 base, with 13 bases between. CDR3 in amino acids: CSVVVEITNTEAFF. In DNA, the CDR3 is TGCAGCGTTGTCGTGGAGATAACGAACACTGAAGCTTTCTTT.

This chain joins TRBV13 and TRBJ2-1; the match to TRBD2 covers 14 bases. V gave up 8 bases and J gave up 6 bases; unmatched junction bases: 3. CDR1 and CDR2 (germline): PRHDT, FYEKMQ (reference sequence). This CDR3 has 14 residues. The CDR3: CASGGTSGGNEQFF. The CDR3 DNA reads as TGTGCCAGCGGAGGGACTAGCGGGGGCAATGAGCAGTTCTTC.

The chain links TRBV9 to TRBJ2-3; D unresolved. The CDR3 contains 16 residues. CDR1 and CDR2 (germline): SGDLS, YYNGEE. V lost 1 base and J lost 2, with 14 bases in between. CDR3 loop: CASSVTGSSTTDTQYF. The CDR3 DNA is TGTGCCAGCAGCGTAACGGGCAGTTCGACCACAGATACGCAGTATTTT.

This clone has just one count. The CDR3: CASSLEGRTSDTIYF. CDR3 in DNA: TGTGCCAGCAGCTTAGAAGGGCGGACATCGGACACCATATATTTT. This chain links TRBV5-6 with TRBJ1-3; perhaps TRBD1 as D (5 bases). The germline V gene has CDR1 SGHDT and CDR2 YYEEEE. This CDR3 has 15 residues. Trimming shortened V by 2 bases and J by 8 bases, and 17 bases separated the two germline ends.

The chain is built from TRBV15 and TRBJ1-5; the match to TRBD1 covers 8 bases. There are 14 residues in the CDR3. V trimming: 5 bases; J trimming: 4 bases; junction bases outside the gene matches: 4. The germline V gene encodes CDR1 LNHNV and CDR2 YYDKDF (reference sequence). The CDR3 DNA reads TGTGCCACCAGCGACGACAGGGGAAATCAGCCCCAGCATTTT. It specifies CATSDDRGNQPQHF.

This chain joins TRBV29-1 and TRBJ1-2; D gene ambiguous. The germline gives CDR1 SQVTM, CDR2 ANQGSEA. Trimming took off 5 bases at V and 13 bases at J, with 17 bases between the two ends. The CDR3 spans 11 residues. The CDR3 loop reads CSVQVDAALTF. CDR3 coding DNA: TGCAGCGTTCAAGTTGACGCCGCCCTCACCTTC.

This chain links TRBV28 with TRBJ1-2; 7 positions agree with TRBD1. This CDR3 has 14 amino acids. CDR1 and CDR2 from the germline V gene are MDHEN and SYDVKM. J was trimmed by 7 bases and V by 2 bases; bases with no gene match: 7. CDR3 in DNA: TGTGCCAGCAGTTTAGGGCAGGGGGAAGGTGGCTACACCTTC. Protein sequence: CASSLGQGEGGYTF.

This clone has just one count. The chain employs TRBV6-5 and TRBJ1-1; tentatively, D is TRBD1 (5 bases). V dropped 10 bases and J dropped 4 bases, with 22 bases sitting between them. The CDR3 has 15 amino acids. Germline CDR1 MNHEY, CDR2 SVGAGI. The CDR3: CATTNTISGGTEAFF. CDR3 coding DNA: TGTGCCACCACGAATACCATCTCTGGGGGCACTGAAGCTTTCTTT.

This clone was seen only a few times. The chain couples TRBV6-5 to TRBJ2-7; D unclear. The germline V gene encodes CDR1 MNHEY and CDR2 SVGAGI. The CDR3 contains 14 residues. V lost 7 bases to trimming and J lost 5 bases, with 18 bases between them. The CDR3 nucleotides are TGTGCCAGCACCGCCCCCCCCTCTTCGGACGAGCAGTACTTC. Encoded protein: CASTAPPSSDEQYF.

The chain combines TRBV7-9 with TRBJ1-4; 7 bases align to TRBD1. Unmatched junction bases numbered 7, after V lost 1 base and J lost 2 bases. The CDR3 is 17 amino acids. The V gene's germline CDR1 is SEHNR and CDR2 FQNEAQ (reference sequence). The CDR3 bases are TGTGCCAGCAGCTTAGGACAGGGCGGTGCGACTAATGAAAAACTGTTTTTT. Its protein product is CASSLGQGGATNEKLFF.

The genes are TRBV10-3 and TRBJ1-1; 8 nucleotides line up with TRBD1. CDR1 ENHRY and CDR2 SYGVKD come from the germline V gene. The trim removed 0 bases at V and 11 bases at J, leaving 11 bases unmatched. CDR3 size: 15 residues. The CDR3 is CAISESRGQVFGAFF. The CDR3 nucleotides are TGTGCCATCAGTGAGTCGCGGGGACAGGTGTTTGGGGCTTTCTTT.

This rearrangement joins TRBV15 to TRBJ2-7; no clear D. Germline V gives CDR1 LNHNV, CDR2 YYDKDF (reference sequence). This CDR3 spans 12 amino acids. V lost 0 bases to trimming and J lost 6 bases, with 6 bases between them. The CDR3 loop reads CATSRDRSEQYF. In DNA, the CDR3 is TGTGCCACCAGCAGAGATCGGAGCGAGCAGTACTTC.

The chain is built from TRBV7-9 and TRBJ2-7; D unclear. The J call may be faulty, since TRBJ2-5 better matches the DNA end. The V gene's germline CDR1 is SEHNR and CDR2 FQNEAQ (reference sequence). The CDR3 contains 12 residues. The CDR3 DNA is TGTGCCAGCAGCTTAACTGCCCTGACCCAGTACTTC. This sequence encodes CASSLTALTQYF.

The chain joins TRBV6-5 to TRBJ2-5; either TRBD1 or TRBD2 may supply D (5 bases each). The CDR3 spans 15 residues. V lost 2 bases, J lost 1 base, and 11 bases lay in between. CDR1 and CDR2 from the germline V gene are MNHEY and SVGAGI. The CDR3 protein is CASSYQWDRQETQYF. The CDR3 DNA follows: TGTGCCAGCAGTTACCAGTGGGACCGCCAAGAGACCCAGTACTTC.

This rearrangement joins TRBV11-2 to TRBJ1-2; 10 nucleotides line up with TRBD1. Germline assignment: CDR1 SGHAT and CDR2 FQNNGV. With 5 bases clipped from V and 5 bases from J, the junction kept 8 bases outside the gene matches. The CDR3 has 15 residues. CDR3 in DNA: TGTGCCAGCAGCCCCCGGACAGGGGGTCGTTATGGCTACACCTTC. Translation gives CASSPRTGGRYGYTF.

The chain carries TRBV28 and TRBJ1-1; 9 nucleotides align to TRBD1. There are 15 residues in the CDR3. CDR1 MDHEN and CDR2 SYDVKM come from the germline V gene. J lost 2 bases, V lost 4 bases, and 5 bases had no gene match. Here the CDR3 DNA reads TGTGCCAGCAGTTCGCCCACAGGGGGCAACACTGAAGCTTTCTTT. Its protein is CASSSPTGGNTEAFF. Supplemented by reference TRBV28 and TRBJ1-1, the full variable domain reads DVKVTQSSRYLVKRTGEKVFLECVQDMDHENMFWYRQDPGLGLRLIYFSYDVKMKEKGDIPEGYSVSREKKERFSLILESASTNQTSMYLCASSSPTGGNTEAFFGQGTRLTVV.

The chain employs TRBV4-3 and TRBJ2-1; no reliable D call. From germline, CDR1 is LGHNA and CDR2 YSLEER. Trimming cost V 4 bases and J 0 bases, with 16 bases left between them. The CDR3 has 17 amino acids. The CDR3 protein is CASSRARQASSYNEQFF. The CDR3 bases are TGCGCCAGCAGCCGAGCGAGGCAGGCAAGCTCCTACAATGAGCAGTTCTTC.

The rearrangement joins TRBV6-5 to TRBJ2-1; weak D call: TRBD1 (5 bases). The V and J ends lost 8 bases and 6 bases respectively, with 17 bases between them. This CDR3 has 14 amino acids. Germline V lookup: CDR1 MNHEY, CDR2 SVGAGI. The CDR3 loop reads CASGTGQGSNEQFF. The DNA of the CDR3 is TGTGCCAGCGGCACTGGCCAGGGCTCCAATGAGCAGTTCTTC.

The chain recombines TRBV7-8 with TRBJ1-1; possible D gene TRBD1, 5 bases. In germline, CDR1 is SGHVS, CDR2 FQNEAQ. This CDR3 has 17 residues. The V end lost 0 bases, the J end lost 0 bases, and 14 bases lay between the germline ends. CDR3 coding DNA: TGTGCCAGCAGCTTAGCGGGGGTCGTCCTCATGAACACTGAAGCTTTCTTT. Amino acids: CASSLAGVVLMNTEAFF.

The V and J genes are TRBV4-3 and TRBJ2-3; TRBD2 matches at 11 bases. The length of the CDR3 is 18 residues. From germline, CDR1 is LGHNA and CDR2 YSLEER. The V gene end was trimmed by 5 bases and the J gene end by 3 bases; junction bases not matched to a gene: 13. The CDR3 DNA sequence: TGCGCCAGCAGCTCCTGGCTTAGCGGGAGGGGTGGGACAGATACGCAGTATTTT. It codes for CASSSWLSGRGGTDTQYF.

The rearrangement links TRBV5-1 to TRBJ2-7; 8 nucleotides line up with TRBD1. The V gene's germline CDR1 is SGHRS and CDR2 YFSETQ. After removal of 0 bases from V and 2 bases from J, the junction contained 4 bases not matched to a gene. CDR3 length: 15 amino acids. The CDR3 DNA follows: TGCGCCAGCAGCTTGGAAGGGACAGGCCCCTACGAGCAGTACTTC. It is translated as CASSLEGTGPYEQYF.

This chain links TRBV28 with TRBJ2-6, with D possibly matching TRBD1 (6 bases). CDR1 is MDHEN and CDR2 is SYDVKM in the germline V gene. The CDR3 loop spans 19 amino acids. The V gene lost 5 bases and the J gene lost 1 base, with 21 bases spanning the gap. The CDR3 spells CASSGGWRTPVSGANVLTF. CDR3 nucleotides: TGTGCCAGCAGTGGGGGCTGGAGGACACCGGTTTCTGGGGCCAACGTCCTGACTTTC.

V usage is TRBV7-6 and J usage is TRBJ1-5, with a tentative D call TRBD1 (6 bases). The germline V gene has CDR1 SGHVS and CDR2 FNYEAQ. The CDR3 sequence is 19 residues long. Between the trimmed V and J ends, which lost 0 bases and 3 bases, there was a span of 21 bases. This chain's CDR3 is CASSLAPTSQGQNNQPQHF. The CDR3 DNA reads as TGTGCCAGCAGCTTAGCGCCAACTTCACAGGGACAAAACAATCAGCCCCAGCATTTT.

The chain is built from TRBV12-3 or TRBV12-4 and TRBJ1-2; D call uncertain. The V end lost 5 bases, the J end lost 4 bases, and 11 bases lay between the germline ends. This CDR3 has 13 residues. The CDR3 spells CASSPRRSYGYTF. DNA of the CDR3: TGTGCCAGCAGTCCAAGGCGTAGCTATGGCTACACCTTC.

V gene TRBV5-1 combines with J gene TRBJ1-2, with D maybe TRBD1 (6 bases). The CDR3 extends over 14 amino acids. V lost 4 bases to trimming and J lost 3 bases, with 13 bases between them. The germline V gene has CDR1 SGHRS and CDR2 YFSETQ. The CDR3 sequence is CASSPLGGDYGYTF. As DNA, the CDR3 is TGCGCCAGCAGCCCCCTGGGGGGCGACTATGGCTACACCTTC.

This clone has a handful of counts. The rearrangement uses TRBV6-2 or TRBV6-3 and TRBJ2-7; D might be TRBD2 (7 bases). The CDR3 runs 17 residues. The germline CDR1 and CDR2 sequences are MNHEY and SVGEGT. V lost 6 bases to trimming and J lost 5 bases, with 26 bases between them. The CDR3 region is CASSHPPTRRGPDEQYF. The CDR3 DNA follows: TGTGCCAGCAGCCACCCTCCCACGAGGCGGGGGCCTGACGAGCAGTACTTC.

The gene calls are TRBV2 and TRBJ2-2; 8 bases are shared with TRBD1. CDR3 length: 15 amino acids. The junction had 8 bases not matched to a gene; V was cut back by 6 bases and J by 5 bases. Germline V lookup: CDR1 SNHLY, CDR2 FYNNEI. The chain's CDR3 is CASREQGVKTGELFF. DNA of the CDR3: TGTGCCAGCAGGGAACAGGGGGTAAAAACCGGGGAGCTGTTTTTT.

The chain recombines TRBV12-3 or TRBV12-4 with TRBJ1-6; D is possibly TRBD1 (6 bases). V was trimmed by 5 bases and J by 8 bases, leaving 7 bases between them. The CDR3 is 12 amino acids. CDR3 in DNA: TGTGCCAGCAGTCCAGGGGATTCACCCCTCCACTTT. Translating it yields CASSPGDSPLHF.

For the CDR3, the DNA is TGTGCCAGCAGGCGACTAGCGCTCCGAGACGAGCAGTACTTC. Its protein is CASRRLALRDEQYF. The J gene is TRBJ2-7, the V gene TRBV27; 8 nucleotides line up with TRBD2. Germline V gene sequence: CDR1 MNHEY, CDR2 SMNVEV (reference sequence). The length of the CDR3 is 14 residues. V was clipped by 6 bases and J by 5 bases; unmatched bases: 9.